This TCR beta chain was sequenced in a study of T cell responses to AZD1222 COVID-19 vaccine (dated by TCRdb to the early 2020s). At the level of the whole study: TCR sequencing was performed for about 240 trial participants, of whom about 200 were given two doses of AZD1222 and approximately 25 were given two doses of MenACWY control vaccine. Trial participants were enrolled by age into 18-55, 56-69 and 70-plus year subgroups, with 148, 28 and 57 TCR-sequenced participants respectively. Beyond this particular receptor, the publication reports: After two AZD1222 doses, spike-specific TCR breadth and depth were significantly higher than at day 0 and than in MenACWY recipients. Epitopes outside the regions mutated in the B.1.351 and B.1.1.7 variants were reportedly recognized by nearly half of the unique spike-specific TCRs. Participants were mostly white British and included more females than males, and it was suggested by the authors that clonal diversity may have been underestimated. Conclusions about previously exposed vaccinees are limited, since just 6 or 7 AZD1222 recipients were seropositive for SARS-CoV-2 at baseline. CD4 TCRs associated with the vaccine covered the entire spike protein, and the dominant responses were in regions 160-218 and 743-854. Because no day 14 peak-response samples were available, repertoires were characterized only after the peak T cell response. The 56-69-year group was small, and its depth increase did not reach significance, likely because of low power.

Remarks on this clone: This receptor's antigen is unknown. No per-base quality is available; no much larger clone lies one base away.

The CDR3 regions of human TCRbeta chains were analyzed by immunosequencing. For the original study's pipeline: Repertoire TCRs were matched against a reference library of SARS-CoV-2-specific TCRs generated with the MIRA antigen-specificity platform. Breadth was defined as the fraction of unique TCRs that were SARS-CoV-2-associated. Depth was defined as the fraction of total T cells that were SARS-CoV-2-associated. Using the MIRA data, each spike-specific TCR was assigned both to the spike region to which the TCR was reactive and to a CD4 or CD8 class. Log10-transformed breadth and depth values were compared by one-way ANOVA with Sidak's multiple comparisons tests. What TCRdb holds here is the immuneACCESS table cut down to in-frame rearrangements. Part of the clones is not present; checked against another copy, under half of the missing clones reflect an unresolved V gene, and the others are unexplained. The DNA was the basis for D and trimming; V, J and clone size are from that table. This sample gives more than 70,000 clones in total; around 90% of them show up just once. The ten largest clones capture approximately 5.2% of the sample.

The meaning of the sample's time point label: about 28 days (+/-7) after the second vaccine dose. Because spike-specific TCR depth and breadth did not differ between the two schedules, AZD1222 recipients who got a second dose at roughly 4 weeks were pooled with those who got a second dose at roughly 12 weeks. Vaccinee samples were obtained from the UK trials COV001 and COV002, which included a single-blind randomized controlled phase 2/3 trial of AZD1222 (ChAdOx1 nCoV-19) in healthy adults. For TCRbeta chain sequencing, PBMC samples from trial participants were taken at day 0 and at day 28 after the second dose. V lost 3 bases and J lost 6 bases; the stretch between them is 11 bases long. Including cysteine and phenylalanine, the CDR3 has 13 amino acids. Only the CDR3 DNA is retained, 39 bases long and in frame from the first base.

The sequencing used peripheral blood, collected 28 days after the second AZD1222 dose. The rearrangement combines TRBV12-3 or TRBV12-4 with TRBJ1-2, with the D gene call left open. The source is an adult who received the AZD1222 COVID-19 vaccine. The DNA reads TGTGCCAGCAGTTTCGGACCGCGGCATGGCTACACCTTC. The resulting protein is CASSFGPRHGYTF.